This TCR beta chain was documented in a study of blood T cell repertoires in COVID-19. About the study: The cDNA or gDNA used as material had been derived from T cells, B-cell-depleted T cells, or PBMCs.

The V and J ends lost 2 bases and 1 base, in that order; junction bases with no gene match: 3. The germline V gene encodes CDR1 MNHNS and CDR2 SASEGT. The CDR3 extends over 16 amino acids. Original methodology: The authors estimated nucleated cell counts from reference gene primer amplification. Repertoires were generated with immunoSEQ multiplex PCR, while TCRdb's copy carries only in-frame clones and drops some. V and J calls and clone size come straight from that table; D and trimming were deduced from the DNA. The sample carries 95,000 to 120,000 clones, around 84% recorded once. The receptor's source is a human donor in a cohort sampled during active COVID-19. The source material was peripheral blood. This sequence joins TRBV6-1 and TRBJ2-3, with TRBD2 matching over 10 bases. The CDR3: CASSELTSGGTDTQYF. The CDR3 DNA reads as TGTGCCAGCAGTGAATTAACTAGCGGGGGCACAGATACGCAGTATTTT.